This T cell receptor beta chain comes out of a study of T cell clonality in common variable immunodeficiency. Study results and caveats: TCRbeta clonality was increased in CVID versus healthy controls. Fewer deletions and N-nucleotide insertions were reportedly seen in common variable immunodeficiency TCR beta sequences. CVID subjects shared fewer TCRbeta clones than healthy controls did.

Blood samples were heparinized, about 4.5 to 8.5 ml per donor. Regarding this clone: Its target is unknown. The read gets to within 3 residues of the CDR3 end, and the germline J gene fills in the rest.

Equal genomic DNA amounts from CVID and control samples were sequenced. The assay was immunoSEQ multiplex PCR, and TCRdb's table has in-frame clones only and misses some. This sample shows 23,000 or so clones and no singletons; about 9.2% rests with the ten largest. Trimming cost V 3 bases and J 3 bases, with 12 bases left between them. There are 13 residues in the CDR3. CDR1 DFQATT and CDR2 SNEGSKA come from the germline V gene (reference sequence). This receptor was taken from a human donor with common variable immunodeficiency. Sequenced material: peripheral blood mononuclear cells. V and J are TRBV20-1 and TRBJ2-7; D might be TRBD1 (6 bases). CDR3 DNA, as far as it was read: TGCAGTGCTAGTACACAGGGCAACTACGAG. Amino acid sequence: CSASTQGNYE. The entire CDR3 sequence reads CSASTQGNYEQYF.